This TCR beta chain came from a study of OX40 agonist ivuxolimab in advanced cancers. On the study more broadly: The patients received ivuxolimab by intravenous route every 2 weeks at 0.01 to 10 mg/kg. Melanoma, hepatocellular carcinoma, head and neck or renal cell cancer occurred in dose-escalation patients.

Notes on this clone: No antigen is known for it.

The CDR3 spans 14 residues. V shed 4 bases and J shed 0 bases, with 9 bases lying between them. CDR1 SEHNR and CDR2 FQNEAQ come from the germline V gene (reference sequence). The repertoire was sequenced with immunoSEQ multiplex PCR; TCRdb's copy has only in-frame clones and lacks some. The sample holds more than 50,000 clones; 82% are singletons and the top ten take more than 1.1%. General study results and limits: On average, a greater number of expanded clones characterised CD8+ T cells relative to CD4+. At doses 0.1 to 3.0 mg/kg, CD4+ and CD8+ clones expanded.

Sequencing was performed on CD4+ or CD8+ T cells sorted from blood, taken in a trial of the OX40 agonist ivuxolimab. The sequence was obtained from an adult with an advanced solid tumor such as melanoma, head and neck, liver or kidney cancer. The chain combines TRBV7-9 with TRBJ1-2, with D perhaps TRBD1 (5 bases). The CDR3 is CASSSDRANYGYTF. For the CDR3, the DNA is TGTGCCAGCAGCTCAGACAGAGCTAACTATGGCTACACCTTC.